This T cell receptor beta chain was recovered during a study of stem cell transplantation in POMP-related autoinflammatory disease. General study findings and limits: Patients with PRAID showed a restricted number of unique TRB V-J gene pairings.

As regards this clone: Antigen: not known.

The CDR3 contains 14 residues. With 5 bases clipped from V and 5 bases from J, the junction kept 4 bases outside the gene matches. CDR1 is MDHEN, CDR2 SYDVKM, per germline. PRAID featured prominent immunodeficiency. This table comes from immunoSEQ multiplex PCR, and its TCRdb copy is limited to in-frame clones, with some not included. The sample records some 65,000 clones, approximately 90% being singletons. This sequence joins TRBV28 and TRBJ2-2; TRBD2 agrees at 8 bases. The sample here was CD4+ T cells from PBMCs, taken after stem cell transplantation. The receptor's source is a human patient with POMP-related autoinflammation and immune dysregulation (PRAID). The graft donor may be the source of some T cells. The CDR3 region has the DNA TGTGCCAGCAGTCCCCGGGGGGGTACCGGGGAGCTGTTTTTT. Its protein product is CASSPRGGTGELFF.